A few counts support the clone carrying this T cell receptor (beta chain). Antigen specificity is unknown. The sample belongs to a study of beta chain features in type 1 diabetes. Study-wide points: Moderate yet significant TCRB CDR3 shortening was seen in Type 1 diabetes patients in all four CD4+ subsets.

J was trimmed by 6 bases and V by 6 bases; bases with no gene match: 10. The CDR3 spans 16 residues. In germline, CDR1 is SQVTM, CDR2 ANQGSEA. Expressed TCRB transcripts were sequenced because the isolated RNA had all been reverse transcribed beforehand. Assay used: immunoSEQ multiplex PCR; TCRdb lists only in-frame clones, some missing. The sample has around 260,000 clones, roughly 21% seen once. The sequence was collected from a middle-aged woman with type 1 diabetes. The gene calls are TRBV29-1 and TRBJ2-1, with 14 bases aligning to TRBD2. What was sequenced was naive CD4+ T cells from blood. The CDR3 bases are TGCAGCGTCGCGGAATCGACTAGCGGGGGGGCCAATGAGCAGTTCTTC. Its protein is CSVAESTSGGANEQFF.